This TCR beta chain was identified during a study of blood T cells in healthy people across ages. Trimming pared 6 bases from V and 3 bases from J, leaving 11 bases between. CDR3 length equals 13 residues. This clonotype was counted only a few times. Alongside a J-beta primer mix, a sample-barcoded 5' primer served in a second PCR lasting about 7 to 12 cycles. MiXCR, run by TCRdb on the 5' RACE reads, gives a single entry per CDR3 protein. This table has around 1.1 million distinct CDR3 sequences, 35% to 40% appearing once. The sequencing input was blood. The chain combines TRBV12-3 or TRBV12-4 with TRBJ2-5, with no clear D. This sequence originates from a man aged 18 to 29 in good health. The CDR3 loop is CASSPAGEETQYF. The CDR3, as DNA: TGTGCCAGCAGCCCAGCAGGCGAAGAGACCCAGTACTTC.